Presented here are 9 T cell receptor beta chains from one specimen sequenced in a study of metastatic and nonmetastatic thyroid tumors. There were no patients who had received any treatment before thyroid surgery. TCRdb re-called the PCR reads via MiXCR. The table includes some 90,000 clones, approximately 9% detected once. Sequences were obtained from blood. The source is a female donor with papillary thyroid cancer or a benign thyroid nodule (not recorded which). Some clones in this sample may be carry-over from other donors' samples.

This clone was observed many times. The chain uses TRBV19 and TRBJ1-2; D might be TRBD1 (6 bases). The germline V gene encodes CDR1 LNHDA and CDR2 SQIVND (reference sequence). The CDR3 sequence is 14 residues long. V dropped 6 bases and J dropped 6 bases, with 17 bases sitting between them. CDR3 amino acids: CASSPTGNGNGYTF. CDR3 nucleotides: TGTGCCAGTAGCCCCACAGGGAATGGGAATGGCTACACCTTC.

This clone was recorded at least ten times. Other DNA sequences within the sample encode an identical CDR3. The chain combines TRBV27 with TRBJ1-1; no clear D gene. V lost 5 bases and J lost 1, with 11 bases in between. This CDR3 spans 14 amino acids. The germline V gene has CDR1 MNHEY and CDR2 SMNVEV (reference sequence). CDR3 sequence reads: CASSLSRGNTEAFF. As DNA, the CDR3 is TGTGCCAGCAGTCTCAGCCGGGGGAACACTGAAGCTTTCTTT.

This clone has a count of ten or more. The CDR3 loop is CASSPALAGGPGETQYF. DNA for the CDR3: TGTGCCAGCAGCCCGGCCCTAGCGGGGGGGCCCGGGGAGACCCAGTACTTC. The chain combines TRBV7-2 with TRBJ2-5; TRBD2 matches at 12 bases. Unmatched junction bases numbered 12, after V lost 5 bases and J lost 5 bases. The germline CDR1 and CDR2 sequences are SGHTA and FQGNSA. The CDR3 has 17 residues.

This clone has a count of ten or more. This sequence joins TRBV13 and TRBJ1-4; D is undetermined. This CDR3 comprises 15 residues. Deletions cut 6 bases from V and 4 bases from J, with 15 bases between. Germline CDR1 PRHDT, CDR2 FYEKMQ (reference sequence). This chain's CDR3 is CASSRGRLSNEKLFF. The CDR3 DNA is TGTGCCAGCAGTCGCGGACGGCTCAGTAATGAAAAACTGTTTTTT.

The rearrangement uses TRBV7-3 and TRBJ2-2; perhaps TRBD2 as D (6 bases). Germline V gives CDR1 SGHTA, CDR2 FQGTGA. Trimming left V 8 bases short and J 0 bases short, with 13 bases between. The CDR3 extends over 15 amino acids. This CDR3 reads CASRWDSSNTGELFF. DNA for the CDR3: TGTGCCAGCCGATGGGACTCGTCGAACACCGGGGAGCTGTTTTTT.

The sample holds a few counts of this clone. A much larger clone sits a single nucleotide away, making a read error possible. The V call is TRBV2, the J call TRBJ2-5, with 7 bases fitting TRBD2. V gave up 8 bases and J gave up 5 bases; unmatched junction bases: 5. Per the germline V gene, CDR1 is SNHLY and CDR2 is FYNNEI. The CDR3 covers 12 residues. DNA of the CDR3: TGTGCCAGCCGACTAGCCGTCGAGACCCAGTACTTC. Translated: CASRLAVETQYF.

The table lists this clone with many counts. This sequence joins TRBV13 and TRBJ1-6, with a weak D call TRBD1 (6 bases). Trimming left V 3 bases short and J 6 bases short, with 12 bases between. CDR3 length: 15 residues. Germline CDR1 is PRHDT and CDR2 is FYEKMQ (reference sequence). CDR3 region: CASSFGRGVNSPLHF. The CDR3 bases are TGTGCCAGCAGCTTTGGCAGGGGAGTTAATTCACCCCTCCACTTT.

There are a few counts of this clone. This chain links TRBV20-1 with TRBJ2-2; perhaps TRBD1 as D (5 bases). The CDR3 extends over 15 amino acids. V was shortened by 3 bases and J by 0 bases, with 11 bases between the two germline ends. Germline assignment: CDR1 DFQATT and CDR2 SNEGSKA (reference sequence). In DNA form, the CDR3 reads TGCAGTGCTAGGCTAGGGGCTTCGAACACCGGGGAGCTGTTTTTT. Protein: CSARLGASNTGELFF.

This clone appeared a single time. The chain uses TRBV9 and TRBJ1-1, with unresolved D. This CDR3 is built from 14 residues. CDR1 is SGDLS, CDR2 YYNGEE, per germline. V was trimmed by 0 bases and J by 2 bases, leaving 8 bases between them. CDR3 in DNA: TGTGCCAGCAGCGTAGAGGGATTAAACACTGAAGCTTTCTTT. This gives the protein CASSVEGLNTEAFF.